The rows below give T cell receptor beta chains drawn from one sample of a study of T cell changes during pregnancy in multiple sclerosis. The repertoire was sequenced with immunoSEQ multiplex PCR; TCRdb's copy has only in-frame clones and lacks some. The sample lists tens of thousands of clones, almost 95% occurring once. The specimen was peripheral blood. The source is a female donor with multiple sclerosis, enrolled in a pregnancy study. CDR3s leave out the opening cysteine and the closing phenylalanine or tryptophan. Rows give clone size only sometimes, using once, few, many, or a class for an expanded clone.

v_gene,j_gene,abundance,CDR3aa
TRBV9,TRBJ1-4,-,ASSGGEATNEKLF
TRBV4-3,TRBJ2-5,-,ASSQDSPAGGTMETQY
TRBV4-2,TRBJ2-5,-,ASSPRATVETQY
TRBV4-2,TRBJ2-2,once,ASSQEPRTGGAGELF
TRBV6-5,TRBJ1-2,-,ASKEVGNDGYT
TRBV18,TRBJ2-7,-,ASSPGLADSYEQY
TRBV6-1,TRBJ2-5,-,ASRTSAGGGETQY
TRBV4-1,TRBJ2-1,-,ASSQAPLGWNNEQF
TRBV28,TRBJ2-1,-,ASSLVGAPNEQF
TRBV28,TRBJ2-7,-,ASLNSIYEQY
TRBV15,TRBJ2-7,-,ATSRAPGSSYEQY
TRBV11-2,TRBJ2-2,-,ASSYLAGQYTGELF
TRBV6-1,TRBJ1-1,-,ASSYGTEAF
TRBV7-9,TRBJ1-2,once,ASSLLAAESALYGYT
TRBV2,TRBJ2-6,-,ASSGGRANGANVLT
TRBV7-2,TRBJ2-4,-,ASSLGRLAGKNIQY
TRBV10-2,TRBJ2-7,-,ASSEGNEQY
TRBV10-3,TRBJ1-1,-,AIRVTGGVAEAF
TRBV29-1,TRBJ2-7,once,SVVDGSYEQY
TRBV10-1,TRBJ1-1,-,ASSEAGVNTEAF
TRBV25-1,TRBJ2-3,-,ASSDSSPGSRTDTQY
TRBV28,TRBJ1-2,-,ASSLPLSQGAGGYT
TRBV13,TRBJ2-1,-,ASSLSSRGPASYNEQF
TRBV7-6,TRBJ2-3,-,ASSLDRDTDTQY
TRBV6-5,TRBJ1-5,-,ASSYSEGGQPQH
TRBV27,TRBJ2-3,-,ASSLLAGGPADTQY
TRBV7-9,TRBJ2-2,-,ASSPLSGTTGELF
TRBV7-9,TRBJ2-7,-,ASSFGGLSAEQY
TRBV6-4,TRBJ2-6,-,ASSERLAGVVGANVLT
TRBV10-2,TRBJ1-1,-,ASSDFDRYGTEAF
TRBV6-1,TRBJ2-7,-,ASTSRGNEQY
TRBV7-3,TRBJ1-2,-,ASSLTRGARDGYT
TRBV28,TRBJ2-1,-,ASSLWSSGGEQF
TRBV5-1,TRBJ2-7,-,ASSLGGTASYEQY
TRBV29-1,TRBJ2-5,-,SASGTGQETQY
TRBV10-1,TRBJ2-1,-,ASSDRADYNEQF
TRBV10-3,TRBJ1-1,-,ARGSNTEAF
TRBV18,TRBJ1-4,-,ASSPSVNEKLF
TRBV4-3,TRBJ1-2,-,ASSQGKTGKDYGYT
TRBV7-3,TRBJ1-1,-,ASSLQGDNTEAF
TRBV6-1,TRBJ1-5,-,ASSALQGTHQPQH
TRBV21-1,TRBJ2-1,-,ASSKARSGEDGEQF
TRBV5-8,TRBJ2-1,once,ASSLVRTSGIRSYNEQF
TRBV5-1,TRBJ2-2,-,ASSLGGTVTGELF
TRBV28,TRBJ2-3,-,ASSVSTDTQY
TRBV6-1,TRBJ1-1,-,ASSESQGKGAEAF